These 2 T cell receptor beta chains were all obtained from the same sample, sequenced in a study of blood T cell repertoires in COVID-19. The data were produced by immunoSEQ multiplex PCR, yet TCRdb's version contains in-frame clones alone and is incomplete. Here the sample spans more than 200,000 clones, 81% being singletons. Sample: peripheral blood. The receptors here all came from a woman of 80 years or more with acute or convalescent COVID-19.

The chain employs TRBV27 and TRBJ1-5, with 8 bases matching TRBD1. The trim removed 7 bases at V and 4 bases at J, leaving 6 bases unmatched. The CDR3 sequence is 14 residues long. Per germline, CDR1 MNHEY and CDR2 SMNVEV (reference sequence). The CDR3 nucleotides read TGTGCCAGCAAGGGACAGGCAGGAAATCAGCCCCAGCATTTT. Its translation is CASKGQAGNQPQHF.

The V and J genes are TRBV15 and TRBJ2-6; 7 bases agree with TRBD1. The CDR3 length is 16 residues. The V segment lost 5 bases and the J segment 0 bases; nucleotides outside the gene matches: 4. The germline CDR1 and CDR2 sequences are LNHNV and YYDKDF (reference sequence). The DNA for the CDR3 is TGTGCCACCAGCCTCAGGACAGGCTCTGGGGCCAACGTCCTGACTTTC. It specifies CATSLRTGSGANVLTF.